This T cell receptor (beta chain) was recorded in a study of T cells in Graves' hyperthyroidism and ophthalmopathy. TCR beta CDR3 sequences were amplified from RNA transcripts. First-round RT-PCR of the TCR CDR3 relied on the HTBI primer set. TCRdb re-analysed the multiplex PCR reads in MiXCR, keeping a single row per CDR3 protein. Of 400,000 or so distinct CDR3 sequences in the sample, around 13% were seen once. At least ten counts were recorded for this clonotype. Researchers barred patients who had uncontrolled infection, other autoimmune disease, pregnancy or lactation. Together with thyroid ultrasound, orbital computed tomography, serum thyroxine and TRAb, clinical symptoms were used for diagnoses. CDR3 length: 13 amino acids. The germline V gene encodes CDR1 SGHVS and CDR2 FNYEAQ. V was pared by 1 base and J by 6 bases, with 10 bases between.

The genes are TRBV7-6 and TRBJ2-7, with unresolved D. The clonotype originates from a woman aged 30 to 39 with Graves' ophthalmopathy. Sequenced sample: blood. The DNA of the CDR3 is TGTGCCAGCAGCTTAGACAGTATTAGCGAGCAGTACTTC. As protein: CASSLDSISEQYF.